The T cell receptor (beta chain) described here comes from a study of T cell responses to AZD1222 COVID-19 vaccine. Study results and caveats: With two AZD1222 doses given, Spike-specific TCR breadth and depth both rose.

Sequenced by immunoSEQ multiplex PCR; TCRdb stores in-frame clones only, minus some. The sample yields around 150,000 clones, approximately 90% seen once. J gave up 2 bases and V 2 bases, and 14 bases lay outside the gene matches. Germline values: CDR1 ENHRY, CDR2 SYGVKD. The CDR3 consists of 19 residues. Pooled samples include second doses given at about 4 or 12 weeks. With regard to this clone: Its antigen is unknown.

This chain joins TRBV10-3 and TRBJ1-5, with 8 bases identical to TRBD1. The starting material was peripheral blood, obtained 28 days after the second AZD1222 dose. The receptor's source is an adult who received the AZD1222 COVID-19 vaccine. CDR3 amino acids: CAISEPGQGWGIGNQPQHF. In nucleotides, the CDR3 is TGTGCCATCAGTGAGCCCGGACAGGGATGGGGTATCGGCAATCAGCCCCAGCATTTT.